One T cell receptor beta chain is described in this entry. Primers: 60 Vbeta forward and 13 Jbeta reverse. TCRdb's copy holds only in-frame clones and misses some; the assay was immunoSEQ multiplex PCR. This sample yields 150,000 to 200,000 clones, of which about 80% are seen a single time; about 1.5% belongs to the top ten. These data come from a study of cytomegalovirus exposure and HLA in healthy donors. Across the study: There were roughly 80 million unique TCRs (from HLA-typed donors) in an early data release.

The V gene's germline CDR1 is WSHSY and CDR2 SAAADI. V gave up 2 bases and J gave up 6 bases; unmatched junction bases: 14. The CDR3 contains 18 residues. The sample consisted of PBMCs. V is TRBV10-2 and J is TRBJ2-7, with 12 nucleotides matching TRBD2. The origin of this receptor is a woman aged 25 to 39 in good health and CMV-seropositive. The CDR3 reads CASSERRTSGTRVGEQYF. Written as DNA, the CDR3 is TGCGCCAGCAGTGAGAGAAGGACTAGCGGGACCCGGGTTGGCGAGCAGTACTTC.